This T cell receptor beta chain was captured in a study of T cell changes during pregnancy in multiple sclerosis (dated by TCRdb to between 2017 and 2020). Regarding the research as a whole: The study looked at changes in the T cell repertoire across pregnancy in women with multiple sclerosis.

Comment on this clone: The antigen it recognizes is unknown. The input lacks base qualities; no much larger clone sits a single base away.

Per the germline V gene, MGHRA is the CDR1 and YSYEKL is the CDR2. The CDR3 spans 15 residues, from the cysteine through the phenylalanine. CDR3 DNA only is kept here, 45 bases in frame from base 1. Trimming at the junction amounts to 1 base on V and 2 bases on J, and the germline ends lie 12 bases apart. The library was built by means of the immunoSEQ multiplex PCR assay. The immuneACCESS repertoire file appears here via TCRdb, limited to in-frame rearrangements. These files lack a portion of the clones; in checked studies, under half of the deficit traces to unresolved V genes, and the cause of the others is not known. The sample records over 80,000 clones, 90% of which are singletons. In total, the top ten clones hold around 0.79% of the sample.

The V gene is TRBV4-1 and the J gene is TRBJ2-7; no D gene can be assigned with confidence. The sequencing here drew on peripheral blood, taken in the second trimester of pregnancy. The TCR comes from a female donor in good health, enrolled as a control in a pregnancy study. Read as DNA, the sequence is TGCGCCAGCAGCCAAGGGCCTTTAAGTCCCTACGAGCAGTACTTC. This is translated as CASSQGPLSPYEQYF.